This TCR beta chain was captured in a study of graft-versus-host responses after intestinal transplantation. About the research overall: Among the recipients, transplants were multivisceral, liver-intestinal, or isolated intestinal. Induction with anti-thymocyte globulin, then tacrolimus and steroids for roughly three years, was given to all recipients. Study-wide points: The presence of high graft-versus-host to host-versus-graft clonal ratios in allografts characterized patients with graft-donor T cell macrochimerism. Analysis identified GvH clones in recipient marrow, with some appearing first in ileum or blood.

Repertoires were generated with immunoSEQ multiplex PCR, while TCRdb's copy carries only in-frame clones and drops some. The table has some 140,000 clones, more than 80% seen once. For this clone: The antigen is undetermined.

Sequenced here: unstimulated CD4+ T cells sorted from spleen or lymph node cells, sampled before intestinal transplant. This receptor was identified in a human donor who received an intestinal transplant.

This CDR3 is CSVDRQSYGYTF. CDR3 nucleotides: TGCAGCGTTGATCGGCAGAGCTATGGCTACACCTTC. The gene calls are TRBV29-1 and TRBJ1-2, with D unclear. From germline, CDR1 is SQVTM and CDR2 ANQGSEA. The CDR3 runs 12 residues. With 3 bases removed from V and 4 bases from J, the gap between germline ends came to 9 bases. Full variable domain (remainder filled in from reference TRBV29-1 and TRBJ1-2): SAVISQKPSRDICQRGTSLTIQCQVDSQVTMMFWYRQQPGQSLTLIATANQGSEATYESGFVIDKFPISRPNLTFSTLTVSNMSPEDSSIYLCSVDRQSYGYTFGSGTRLTVV.